The clone carrying this TCR beta chain was counted a few times. Its antigen is not known. MiXCR, applied by TCRdb to the reads, yields one record per CDR3 protein. The sample contains about 920,000 distinct CDR3 sequences, roughly 30% of which appear only once. The CDR3 length is 17 residues. Germline CDR1 LNHDA, CDR2 SQIVND (reference sequence). V lost 4 bases and J lost 5, with 21 bases in between. This record comes from a study of T cell repertoires in cytomegalovirus infection. Study-wide background: Selected CMV epitopes included recently identified HLA-C-restricted ones as well as well-studied HLA-B-restricted ones. Matching HLA type and CMV infection were both indicated by public TCR beta signatures.

Study-wide results and limits: The cumulative frequency of public TCR beta families distinguished individuals who carried CMV together with the relevant HLA. CMV-specific TCR beta clonotypes restricted by HLA-C were the ones dominating the ex vivo response.

The TCR was taken from a human donor in good health (CMV status not recorded). Some clones in this sample may be carry-over from other donors' samples. This specimen consisted of cultured CD8+ T cells from PBMCs, obtained from culture after CMV antigen stimulation. The chain recombines TRBV19 with TRBJ2-1, with D tentatively TRBD1 (6 bases). The CDR3 reads CASSRRQGSSRNNEQFF. The CDR3 bases are TGTGCCAGTAGTAGAAGGCAGGGGTCAAGCCGAAACAATGAGCAGTTCTTC.